Shown below are 4 T cell receptor beta chains from a single sample sequenced in a study of glioma-infiltrating T cells. TCR alpha and beta CDR3 regions were amplified from RNA using iRepertoire nested multiplex PCR. TCRdb independently ran MiXCR on the multiplex PCR reads; one entry per CDR3 protein. The sample records under 200,000 distinct CDR3 sequences, about 47% being singletons. What was sequenced was glioma tissue, nonneoplastic brain tissue, or PBMCs (not recorded which). Receptors were obtained from a human donor with low-grade glioma or glioblastoma, undergoing nonglioma brain surgery, or in good health (not recorded which).

The chain employs TRBV28 and TRBJ2-4; D is unresolved. The CDR3 is made up of 14 amino acids. The V end was cut by 5 bases, the J end by 9 bases, with 17 bases between. The germline gives CDR1 MDHEN, CDR2 SYDVKM. CDR3 in amino acids: CASSLPAPESIQYF. DNA of the CDR3: TGTGCCAGCAGTCTTCCCGCTCCGGAAAGCATTCAGTACTTC.

This clonotype was found a few times. The chain recombines TRBV20-1 with TRBJ2-1; D perhaps matches TRBD2 (6 bases). CDR1 DFQATT and CDR2 SNEGSKA come from the germline V gene (reference sequence). The ends were cut back, 6 bases at V and 3 bases at J, with 15 bases in the middle. The CDR3 contains 14 residues. CDR3 region: CSARDFAGYNEQFF. DNA for the CDR3: TGCAGTGCCCGGGACTTCGCCGGCTACAATGAGCAGTTCTTC.

This clonotype was counted a few times. Here the CDR3 reads CASSPTAPFYEQYF. In DNA form, the CDR3 reads TGTGCCAGCAGCCCGACAGCGCCTTTCTACGAGCAGTACTTC. The V call is TRBV11-2, the J call TRBJ2-7; D may be TRBD1 (5 bases). The CDR3 has 14 amino acids. Germline CDR1 is SGHAT and CDR2 is FQNNGV. V was trimmed by 5 bases and J by 3 bases, leaving 14 bases between them.

Details on this clonotype: This sequence may be a read error, since a much larger clone differs from it by one base. Written as DNA, the CDR3 is TGTGCCAGCAGTGTCCCGGGACACTTTAATTCACCCCTCCACTTT. As protein: CASSVPGHFNSPLHF. J is TRBJ1-6 and V is TRBV25-1; D may be TRBD1 (6 bases). Germline V CDR1 and CDR2: MGHDK, SYGVNS. The V and J ends lost 4 bases and 6 bases respectively, with 13 bases between them. The CDR3 extends over 15 amino acids.